The clone carrying this T cell receptor beta chain was detected many times. Its antigen remains unknown. This may come from a read error, since a much larger clone is one base off. This record belongs to a study of breast tumors, draining lymph nodes, adjacent tissues. Broader study findings: Data only fit, rather than demonstrated, lymph node origin of most tumor T cells.

Samples came from axillary lymph nodes draining the breast cancer. Per the germline V gene, CDR1 is DFQATT and CDR2 is SNEGSKA (reference sequence). The CDR3 consists of 11 residues. TCRdb re-analysed the multiplex PCR reads in MiXCR, keeping a single row per CDR3 protein. The table lists under 110,000 distinct CDR3 sequences, roughly 29% of them singletons. Sequencing input: axillary lymph node tissue. The sequence was obtained from a female donor with breast cancer. Some clones in this sample may be carry-over from other donors' samples. The chain couples TRBV20-1 to TRBJ2-7, with D possibly being TRBD1 or TRBD2 (5 bases each). CDR3 DNA sequence: TGCAGTGCTGGGGACGGCTACGAGCAGTCCTTC. As protein: CSAGDGYEQSF.